The 8 T cell receptor beta chains below were found in one sample sequenced in a study of T cells expressing NK-cell markers. TCRdb derives one entry per CDR3 protein from the 5' RACE reads, leaving out DNA. Recorded here are 350,000 to 450,000 distinct CDR3 sequences; the top ten clones represent roughly 5.5%. The material sequenced was blood T cells: a sorted CD56 or NKG2C T cell subset, CD4+ or CD8+ T cells, or bulk PBMC T cells (not recorded which). These receptors were collected from a man aged 18-69 years in good health.

V gene TRBV5-1 combines with J gene TRBJ2-5; TCRdb indicates TRBD1, and absent DNA this call remains unverified. Germline V lookup: CDR1 SGHRS, CDR2 YFSETQ. The CDR3 loop spans 16 amino acids. The CDR3 here is CASSLGRGTDWETQYF.

The rearrangement joins TRBV7-9 to TRBJ2-2. The germline V gene encodes CDR1 SEHNR and CDR2 FQNEAQ (reference sequence). The CDR3 covers 14 residues. CDR3 sequence: CASSVDSETGELFF.

CDR3 protein: CASSSSWTSGPVDTQYF. This chain joins TRBV5-1 and TRBJ2-3; TCRdb's assignment of TRBD2 cannot be checked, as there is no DNA. The CDR3 runs 17 residues. Germline V gives CDR1 SGHRS, CDR2 YFSETQ. Together with reference TRBV5-1 and TRBJ2-3, the CDR3 gives the full variable domain: KAGVTQTPRYLIKTRGQQVTLSCSPISGHRSVSWYQQTPGQGLQFLFEYFSETQRNKGNFPGRFSGRQFSNSRSEMNVSTLELGDSALYLCASSSSWTSGPVDTQYFGPGTRLTVL.

The chain employs TRBV12-5 and TRBJ2-7; with no DNA, the TCRdb D assignment of TRBD1 cannot be verified. Germline V gives CDR1 LGHNT, CDR2 FRNRAP. The CDR3 contains 13 residues. CDR3 amino acids: CASAKRGRYEQYF.

The chain employs TRBV29-1 and TRBJ1-4; the TCRdb D gene call, TRBD1, has no DNA to confirm it. The germline CDR1 and CDR2 sequences are SQVTM and ANQGSEA. This CDR3 is 14 amino acids long. The CDR3 spells CSVSTGATNEKLFF.

This chain connects TRBV9 to TRBJ2-4; no DNA is available, so the TRBD1 call from TCRdb remains unchecked. Looked up from germline, CDR1 is SGDLS and CDR2 is YYNGEE. This CDR3 region has 16 residues. The CDR3 region is CASSVGPSGIESIQYF. The full variable domain, completed using reference TRBV9 and TRBJ2-4, is DSGVTQTPKHLITATGQRVTLRCSPRSGDLSVYWYQQSLDQGLQFLIQYYNGEERAKGNILERFSAQQFPDLHSELNLSSLELGDSALYFCASSVGPSGIESIQYFGAGTRLSVL.

The V call is TRBV2, the J call TRBJ1-5; TCRdb lists TRBD1, though no DNA is available to test this call. Germline assignment: CDR1 SNHLY and CDR2 FYNNEI. CDR3 size: 15 residues. The CDR3 sequence: CASSGRQGGNQPQHF.

The CDR3 here is CASSPDGGRWNEQFF. The J gene is TRBJ2-1, the V gene TRBV28; TCRdb returns TRBD1, unconfirmable since there is no DNA. The CDR3 extends over 15 amino acids. Germline CDR1 MDHEN, CDR2 SYDVKM.